The 14 T cell receptor beta chains given below trace back to one sample, sequenced in a study of graft-versus-host responses after intestinal transplantation (dated by TCRdb to 2020 to 2022). The sample's time point, from its label and the paper: cells obtained before transplantation from donor or recipient. The library was prepared using the immunoSEQ multiplex PCR assay. Imported from immuneACCESS, the table was reduced by TCRdb to in-frame sequences with V and J called. These copies leave out some clones; in studies compared against another copy, an unresolved V gene accounts for under half, and the cause of the remainder is not known. A total of 93,000 or so clones appear in this sample, 93% of them only once. Together, the top ten hold approximately 1% of the sample. Their antigens are not known. This specimen consisted of unstimulated CD8+ T cells sorted from spleen or lymph node cells, obtained before intestinal transplant. The receptors come from a human donor who received an intestinal transplant.

The rearrangement joins TRBV7-9 to TRBJ2-4; either TRBD1 or TRBD2 may supply D (5 bases each). This CDR3 spans 12 amino acids. The ends were cut back, 6 bases at V and 5 bases at J, with 8 bases in the middle. The germline V gene has CDR1 SEHNR and CDR2 FQNEAQ (reference sequence). The CDR3 DNA reads as TGTGCCAGCAGTGGGGACGAAAACATTCAGTACTTC. This translates into CASSGDENIQYF.

The rearrangement links TRBV5-4 to TRBJ2-1, with TRBD1 matching over 8 bases. CDR3 length equals 17 residues. CDR1 SGHNT and CDR2 YYREEE come from the germline V gene (reference sequence). Germline trimming cut 3 bases from V and 3 bases from J; bases unmatched to any gene: 11. CDR3 nucleotides: TGTGCCAGCAGCTGGACAGGGTTGGGGGCCATCTACAATGAGCAGTTCTTC. Amino acid sequence: CASSWTGLGAIYNEQFF.

The V gene is TRBV7-9, the J gene TRBJ2-5, with 13 bases identical to TRBD2. The CDR3 length is 17 residues. V shed 4 bases, J shed 4 bases, and the junction held 9 bases outside the gene matches. Germline V gene data show CDR1 as SEHNR and CDR2 as FQNEAQ (reference sequence). As DNA, the CDR3 is TGTGCCAGCAGCTCTAGACTAGCGGGGGGTTCATCAGAGACCCAGTACTTC. Amino acid sequence: CASSSRLAGGSSETQYF.

The V gene is TRBV29-1, the J gene TRBJ2-3; TRBD2 might be the D (5 bases). Trimming stripped 1 base from V and 0 bases from J, with 14 bases between. From germline, CDR1 is SQVTM and CDR2 ANQGSEA. This CDR3 has 16 amino acids. This chain's CDR3 is CSVEASGAVSTDTQYF. CDR3 sequence (DNA): TGCAGCGTTGAAGCAAGCGGAGCAGTTAGCACAGATACGCAGTATTTT.

The chain combines TRBV5-1 with TRBJ1-1, with a weak D call TRBD1 (6 bases). The ends were cut back, 4 bases at V and 4 bases at J, with 23 bases in the middle. Germline loops: CDR1 SGHRS, CDR2 YFSETQ. The CDR3 has 17 amino acids. The CDR3 DNA reads as TGCGCCAGCAGCATTTTGCCCACAGGGATAGCAGGCACTGAAGCTTTCTTT. Translation: CASSILPTGIAGTEAFF.

The chain uses TRBV5-8 and TRBJ2-7; no firm D call. Trimming stripped 4 bases from V and 1 base from J, with 9 bases between. The CDR3 is 13 residues long. Germline CDR1 SGHTS, CDR2 YDEGEE. The CDR3 region is CASSHTRSYEQYF. The CDR3 DNA sequence: TGTGCCAGCAGCCATACGCGGTCCTACGAGCAGTACTTC.

This chain links TRBV20-1 with TRBJ2-7; D unclear. Trimming left V 5 bases short and J 2 bases short, with 7 bases between. Per the germline V gene, CDR1 is DFQATT and CDR2 is SNEGSKA (reference sequence). This CDR3 is 11 amino acids long. The chain's CDR3 is CSACHAYEQYF. Written as DNA, the CDR3 is TGCAGTGCTTGTCATGCCTACGAGCAGTACTTC.

The chain links TRBV10-2 to TRBJ1-1, with D hard to call. Trimming took 6 bases from V and 4 from J, leaving 15 bases between them. Germline values: CDR1 WSHSY, CDR2 SAAADI. The length of the CDR3 is 14 residues. CDR3 protein: CASSPLELGTEAFF. The CDR3 nucleotides are TGCGCCAGCAGCCCACTTGAACTGGGCACTGAAGCTTTCTTT.

The rearrangement links TRBV7-9 to TRBJ1-6, with D possibly TRBD1 on 6 matching bases. The V end was cut by 1 base, the J end by 10 bases, with 17 bases between. Germline lookup yields CDR1 SEHNR and CDR2 FQNEAQ (reference sequence). CDR3 length: 16 residues. The CDR3 DNA follows: TGTGCCAGCAGCTTAGAATCAGGGGTAAGGGGATCACCCCTCCACTTT. Protein product: CASSLESGVRGSPLHF.

CDR3 in amino acids: CASGLTTRSAKNQPQHF. In nucleotides, the CDR3 is TGTGCTAGTGGATTAACAACTAGGTCGGCAAAAAATCAGCCCCAGCATTTT. This rearrangement joins TRBV12-5 to TRBJ1-5; D uncertain. V gave up 6 bases and J gave up 4 bases, with 22 bases separating them. This CDR3 comprises 17 residues. The germline V gene has CDR1 LGHNT and CDR2 FRNRAP.

V usage is TRBV2 and J usage is TRBJ2-1, with D unresolved. Trimming removed 3 bases from V and 6 bases from J, with 21 bases in between. CDR1 SNHLY and CDR2 FYNNEI come from the germline V gene. This CDR3 is built from 17 residues. The CDR3 reads CASSDNSLGYGINEQFF. In DNA, the CDR3 is TGTGCCAGCAGTGACAACAGTCTCGGCTACGGTATCAATGAGCAGTTCTTC.

This chain joins TRBV5-1 and TRBJ2-7; 8 nucleotides agree with TRBD1. The CDR3 has 15 amino acids. Looked up from germline, CDR1 is SGHRS and CDR2 is YFSETQ. Germline trimming cut 0 bases from V and 1 base from J; bases unmatched to any gene: 3. The CDR3 DNA reads TGCGCCAGCAGCTTGGGGGACAGGATTTCCTACGAGCAGTACTTC. Its translation: CASSLGDRISYEQYF. Drawing the rest from reference TRBV5-1 and TRBJ2-7, the complete variable domain is KAGVTQTPRYLIKTRGQQVTLSCSPISGHRSVSWYQQTPGQGLQFLFEYFSETQRNKGNFPGRFSGRQFSNSRSEMNVSTLELGDSALYLCASSLGDRISYEQYFGPGTRLTVT.

The rearrangement uses TRBV27 and TRBJ1-2; TRBD1 agrees at 7 bases. Per germline, CDR1 MNHEY and CDR2 SMNVEV (reference sequence). The CDR3 extends over 13 amino acids. V was clipped by 5 bases and J by 5 bases; unmatched bases: 5. The CDR3 sequence is CASSVGTVYGYTF. In nucleotides, the CDR3 is TGTGCCAGCAGTGTCGGGACAGTTTATGGCTACACCTTC.

This chain links TRBV11-3 with TRBJ2-2, with D unresolved. The CDR3 has 14 residues. The V end was cut by 0 bases, the J end by 0 bases, with 2 bases between. Per the germline V gene, CDR1 is SGHNT and CDR2 is YENEEA. CDR3 coding DNA: TGTGCCAGCAGCTTAGACTCGAACACCGGGGAGCTGTTTTTT. Translating gives CASSLDSNTGELFF.